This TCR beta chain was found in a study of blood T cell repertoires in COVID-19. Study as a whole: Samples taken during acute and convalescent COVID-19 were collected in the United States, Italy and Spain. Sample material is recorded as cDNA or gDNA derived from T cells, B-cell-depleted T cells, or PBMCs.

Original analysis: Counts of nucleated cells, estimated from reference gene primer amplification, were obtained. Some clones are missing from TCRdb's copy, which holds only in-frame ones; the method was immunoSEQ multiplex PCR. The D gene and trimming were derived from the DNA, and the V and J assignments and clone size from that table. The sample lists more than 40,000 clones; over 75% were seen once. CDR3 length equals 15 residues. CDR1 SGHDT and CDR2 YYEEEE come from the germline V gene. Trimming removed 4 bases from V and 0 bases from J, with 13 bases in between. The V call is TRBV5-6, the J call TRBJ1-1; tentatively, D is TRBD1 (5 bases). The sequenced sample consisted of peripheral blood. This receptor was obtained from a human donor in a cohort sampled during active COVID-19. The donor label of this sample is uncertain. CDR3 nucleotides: TGTGCCAGCAGCGGAGTTGAGACAGTGAACACTGAAGCTTTCTTT. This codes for CASSGVETVNTEAFF.